This T cell receptor (beta chain) stems from a study of blood T cell repertoires in COVID-19. Method: immunoSEQ multiplex PCR; TCRdb's copy keeps in-frame clones and lacks some. The sample has about 120,000 clones; roughly 84% are singletons. V was trimmed by 0 bases and J by 0 bases, leaving 9 bases between them. Germline assignment: CDR1 SGHRS and CDR2 YFSETQ. This CDR3 contains 15 residues. This TCR was recovered from a woman between 25 and 40 years old who had recovered from COVID-19. The V call is TRBV5-1, the J call TRBJ1-1; D is unclear. Sequenced: PBMCs or T cells enriched from blood (not recorded which). The CDR3 here is CASSLEERLNTEAFF. The CDR3 nucleotides read TGCGCCAGCAGCTTGGAGGAGCGGTTGAACACTGAAGCTTTCTTT.